This T cell receptor (beta chain) stems from a study of T cell changes during pregnancy in multiple sclerosis. This clone was seen once. Deletions cut 6 bases from V and 5 bases from J, with 14 bases between. The CDR3 totals 15 residues. The germline CDR1 and CDR2 sequences are ENHRY and SYGVKD. Assay used: immunoSEQ multiplex PCR; TCRdb lists only in-frame clones, some missing. The table records about 93,000 clones, less than 95% of them present only once. The sequencing here drew on peripheral blood, taken before pregnancy. The sequence was collected from a female donor with multiple sclerosis, enrolled in a pregnancy study. The V and J genes are TRBV10-3 and TRBJ1-6; D possibly corresponds to TRBD1 (6 bases). The CDR3 here is CAISPGQQDNSPLHF. In DNA form, the CDR3 reads TGTGCCATCAGCCCGGGACAACAAGATAATTCACCCCTCCACTTT.